This TCR beta chain emerged from a study of OX40 agonist ivuxolimab in advanced cancers. Study-wide points: CD4+ and CD8+ T cells in blood underwent clonal expansion by week 6 at 0.1 to 3.0 mg/kg. CD4+ T cells averaged fewer expanded clones than CD8+ T cells. Among the lowest levels of clonal expansion were found in partial responders at 0.1-3.0 mg/kg.

To note about this clone: Its matching antigen is unknown.

The V gene lost 4 bases and the J gene lost 6 bases, with 15 bases spanning the gap. CDR3 size: 14 residues. CDR1 is SGHAT and CDR2 is FQNNGV in the germline V gene. Profiling relied on immunoSEQ multiplex PCR, and the TCRdb table lists in-frame clones only, not all of them. This sample has about 98,000 clones, with 87% found just once. The receptor comes from an adult with an advanced solid tumor such as melanoma, head and neck, liver or kidney cancer. The chain employs TRBV11-2 and TRBJ1-2, with D unclear. This specimen was CD4+ or CD8+ T cells sorted from blood, taken in a trial of the OX40 agonist ivuxolimab. The CDR3 here is CASSSYIQENGYTF. The CDR3 bases are TGTGCCAGCAGCTCCTACATACAAGAAAATGGCTACACCTTC.